This TCR beta chain was documented in a study of shared T cell receptors in the human thymus. Germline V gene lookup returns CDR1 ENHRY and CDR2 SYGVKD. The CDR3 contains 14 residues. Sequencing used immunoSEQ multiplex PCR; TCRdb keeps in-frame clones, though not all of them. The sample lists about 610,000 clones, approximately 90% occurring once. This sample was also put to use in a study of human thymus T cells. As that study records: Among thymic and blood repertoires, usage of V and J genes appeared biased.

The TCR originated in a boy in the first two years of life with a congenital heart defect. The sample comprised thymocytes. The chain joins TRBV10-3 to TRBJ2-5, with 14 bases fitting TRBD2. The J call could be wrong; TRBJ2-7 is a better fit for the DNA end. The CDR3 protein is CAISGTSGSYEQYF. The CDR3 DNA reads as TGTGCCATCAGCGGGACTAGCGGGAGCTACGAGCAGTACTTC.